This entry describes one T cell receptor beta chain. Measured with immunoSEQ multiplex PCR; TCRdb has only the in-frame clones, and not every one. This table holds 65,000 to 90,000 clones, approximately 87% found once. This specimen belongs to a study of control samples from healthy donors and cancer patients. The CDR3 runs 15 residues. V shed 1 base and J 4 bases; nucleotides not matched to a gene: 3. Germline V gene lookup returns CDR1 SGHTA and CDR2 FQGNSA. Sequences were obtained from blood. The receptor comes from a man aged 50-59 years in good health. The genes are TRBV7-2 and TRBJ2-1; 8 bases are a match to TRBD1. In DNA, the CDR3 is TGTGCCAGCAGCTTAGGCAGGGGGCATTACAATGAGCAGTTCTTC. Translated, it gives CASSLGRGHYNEQFF.